Listed here is a single T cell receptor beta chain. The antigen remains unidentified. This sample is part of a study of OX40 agonist ivuxolimab in advanced cancers. Overall study: Aged about 20 to 85 with a mean of 60 years, they were about 80% male. Previous treatment with anti-PD-1, anti-PD-L1 or anti-CTLA-4 therapy was allowed; about 37% had received some.

This CDR3 comprises 15 residues. V lost 2 bases and J lost 0, with 9 bases in between. The V gene's germline CDR1 is MNHEY and CDR2 SVGAGI. The protocol was immunoSEQ multiplex PCR, while the TCRdb copy is restricted to in-frame clones and leaves out a portion. This sample has 55,000 to 75,000 clones, with about 84% found just once. Study-wide results and caveats: At 0.1 to 3.0 mg/kg, clonal expansion of CD4+ and CD8+ blood T cells had occurred by week 6.

The sequences come from CD4+ or CD8+ T cells sorted from blood, collected in a trial of the OX40 agonist ivuxolimab. The clonotype comes from an adult with an advanced solid tumor such as melanoma, head and neck, liver or kidney cancer. This chain links TRBV6-5 with TRBJ2-3; no reliable D call. The CDR3 coding sequence is TGTGCCAGCAGTTACAGGTTTTCTAGCACAGATACGCAGTATTTT. This gives the protein CASSYRFSSTDTQYF.